The 21 T cell receptor beta chains below come from one sample, sequenced in a study of tumor-infiltrating lymphocytes in primary liver carcinoma. Co-extracting RNA and DNA was done with roughly 18-32 mg of unsorted bulk tissue as input. TCR beta cDNA was reverse-transcribed from 500 to 550 ng of total RNA. The reaction used a constant-region primer and ProtoScript II reverse transcriptase. A slightly modified ARM-PCR protocol with three nested multiplex PCR rounds produced these TCR beta libraries. The first two PCR rounds used TRBV1-TRBV30 primers with a Cbeta primer, approximately 10 cycles each. TCRdb passed the multiplex PCR reads through MiXCR, listing each CDR3 protein once. Here the sample spans approximately 30,000 distinct CDR3 sequences, approximately 80% being singletons. Specimen: liver tumor tissue from sampling region 5. This sample's subset: tumor region T5, tumor centre. These receptors all come from a man in his forties with primary liver carcinoma and hepatitis B virus infection.

This chain joins TRBV20-1 and TRBJ2-7; 10 positions match TRBD1. The junction had 5 bases not matched to a gene; V was cut back by 5 bases and J by 4 bases. The CDR3 is 13 amino acids. Germline CDR1 is DFQATT and CDR2 is SNEGSKA (reference sequence). The CDR3 DNA reads as TGCAGTGCTGGGGGGACAGGGGAATACGAGCAGTACTTC. Amino acid sequence: CSAGGTGEYEQYF.

With respect to this clonotype: This clone may be a read error of a much larger clone one base away. The chain has TRBV7-3 and TRBJ2-5; D call uncertain. The CDR3 length is 13 residues. Per germline, CDR1 SGHTA and CDR2 FQGTGA. CDR3 region: CVSSLGQQETQYF. For the CDR3, the DNA is TGTGTCAGCAGCTTAGGCCAGCAAGAGACCCAGTACTTC.

For this clonotype: One end of the junction is discordant with germline, which a read error may explain. The V and J genes are TRBV11-2 and TRBJ2-7; tentative D call: TRBD2 (5 bases). The CDR3 is made up of 15 amino acids. Germline lookup yields CDR1 SGHAT and CDR2 FQNNGV. The CDR3 is CASKLESGISGEQYF. In nucleotides, the CDR3 is TGTGCTAGCAAGTTAGAGTCCGGGATCTCTGGCGAGCAGTACTTC.

The chain links TRBV6-5 to TRBJ2-3, with 7 bases identical to TRBD2. CDR1 and CDR2 (germline): MNHEY, SVGAGI. The V segment lost 10 bases and the J segment 3 bases; nucleotides outside the gene matches: 19. This CDR3 has 17 amino acids. CDR3 loop: CAILEQDGRKETDTQYF. Here the CDR3 DNA reads TGTGCCATCCTTGAACAGGACGGGAGGAAGGAGACAGATACGCAGTATTTT.

Points on this clonotype: A junction boundary mismatches the germline segment, possibly from a read error. This chain links TRBV6-1 with TRBJ1-5; D remains unclear. The CDR3 has 14 amino acids. Germline V lookup: CDR1 MNHNS, CDR2 SASEGT. CDR3 nucleotide sequence: TGTGCCAGTAGTGAGCGGGAGTCGGATCAGCCCCGGCATTTT. Translating gives CASSERESDQPRHF.

In the case of this clonotype: The junction differs from germline at one of its ends, possibly a read error. The V and J genes are TRBV11-3 and TRBJ2-1; no reliable D call. Per the germline V gene, CDR1 is SGHNT and CDR2 is YENEEA. The CDR3 loop spans 12 amino acids. The CDR3 nucleotides read TGTGCCAACAGCTTAAATGCCAATGGGCAGTTTTTC. Translating it yields CANSLNANGQFF.

Regarding this clonotype: Mismatch with germline at one junction end may stem from a read error. V and J are TRBV29-1 and TRBJ2-4; a weak D match, TRBD2 (5 bases). The CDR3 has 14 residues. The germline CDR1 and CDR2 sequences are SQVTM and ANQGSEA. CDR3 region: CGVVFSGIQNIQYF. Here the CDR3 DNA reads TGCGGCGTTGTTTTTTCGGGGATCCAAAACATTCAGTACTTC.

The chain has TRBV6-6 and TRBJ2-7; D gene ambiguous. The CDR3 covers 12 residues. Germline CDR1 and CDR2: MNHNY and SVGAGI (reference sequence). Here the CDR3 reads CVSEASTYEQYF. The CDR3, as DNA: TGTGTCAGTGAGGCATCCACCTACGAGCAGTACTTC.

This clonotype was observed many times. J is TRBJ2-2 and V is TRBV30; TRBD2 matches 11 bases. Trimming cost V 1 base and J 6 bases; bases outside gene matches: 4. CDR3 length equals 15 residues. Germline CDR1 and CDR2: GTSNPN and SVGIG (reference sequence). This chain's CDR3 is CAWSALAGEAGELFF. The CDR3 DNA is TGTGCCTGGAGTGCACTAGCGGGAGAGGCCGGGGAGCTGTTTTTT. The whole variable domain, remainder taken from reference TRBV30 and TRBJ2-2, is SQTIHQWPATLVQPVGSPLSLECTVEGTSNPNLYWYRQAAGRGLQLLFYSVGIGQISSEVPQNLSASRPQDRQFILSSKKLLLSDSGFYLCAWSALAGEAGELFFGEGSRLTVL.

A note on this clonotype: At one of its ends the junction is not consistent with the germline gene, which may arise from a read error. The chain has TRBV12-3 or TRBV12-4 and TRBJ2-5; D assignment may be TRBD1 or TRBD2 (5 bases each). This CDR3 is 13 amino acids long. CDR3 sequence (DNA): TGTGGCAGCTGTTTAACGGCTGGGGGGACCCAGTACTTC. Translation gives CGSCLTAGGTQYF.

As concerns this clonotype: Mismatch with germline at one junction end may stem from a read error. The chain uses TRBV4-1 and TRBJ1-4; tentatively, D is TRBD1 (5 bases). CDR3 length: 14 residues. Looked up from germline, CDR1 is MGHRA and CDR2 is YSYEKL. CDR3 amino acids: CTSSQDDSTEKLFF. The CDR3 nucleotides read TGCACCAGCAGCCAGGATGACAGTACCGAAAAACTGTTTTTT.

The CDR3 loop reads CASRWNNPEAFF. CDR3 nucleotides: TGCGCCAGCAGGTGGAACAATCCTGAAGCTTTCTTT. The V call is TRBV4-1, the J call TRBJ1-1; no firm D call. The CDR3 extends over 12 amino acids. Trimming took off 6 bases at V and 6 bases at J, with 11 bases between the two ends. Germline V gene lookup returns CDR1 MGHRA and CDR2 YSYEKL.

Remarks on this clonotype: At one end, the junction sequence differs from germline, possibly due to a read error. The chain carries TRBV11-2 and TRBJ2-7; D possibly matches TRBD1 or TRBD2 (5 bases each). From germline, CDR1 is SGHAT and CDR2 FQNNGV. The CDR3 loop spans 15 amino acids. CDR3 sequence reads: CASSQGTGRTYKQYF. As DNA, the CDR3 is TGTGCCAGCAGTCAAGGGACGGGGAGAACCTACAAGCAGTACTTC.

Concerning this clonotype itself: This CDR3 fails to terminate in the conserved phenylalanine or tryptophan, so it likely reflects a read error. The DNA is left out, because the CDR3 cannot be placed on it with certainty; the CDR3 is given as TCRdb lists it. The V gene is TRBV4-2, the J gene TRBJ1-1; TRBD1, as called in the table, went unchecked against the DNA. Germline CDR1 and CDR2: LGHNA and YNFKEQ. The CDR3 length is 17 residues, termini included. The CDR3 spells CASSQGYGQGFWTEVFL.

On this clonotype itself: Being one base from a much bigger clone, this may be a read error. The chain combines TRBV10-3 with TRBJ2-5; 11 nucleotides align to TRBD1. Per germline, CDR1 ENHRY and CDR2 SYGVKD. V gave up 2 bases and J gave up 5 bases; unmatched junction bases: 10. This CDR3 has 17 residues. This CDR3 is CAISEPTGQGGTETQYF. CDR3 bases: TGTGCCATCAGTGAGCCGACGGGACAGGGGGGGACGGAGACCCAGTACTTC.

Regarding this clonotype: At one end the junction does not follow the germline gene, possibly because of a read error. The V and J genes are TRBV25-1 and TRBJ1-1, with D possibly matching TRBD1 (6 bases). CDR1 and CDR2 from the germline V gene are MGHDK and SYGVNS. This CDR3 comprises 13 residues. CDR3 sequence reads: CTSRGQMNTEAFF. DNA of the CDR3: TGTACCAGCAGAGGACAGATGAACACTGAGGCTTTCTTT. Variable domain in full (rest from reference TRBV25-1 and TRBJ1-1): EADIYQTPRYLVIGTGKKITLECSQTMGHDKMYWYQQDPGMELHLIHYSYGVNSTEKGDLSSESTVSRIRTEHFPLTLESARPSHTSQYLCTSRGQMNTEAFFGQGTRLTVV.

The chain joins TRBV10-3 to TRBJ2-7; TRBD2 matches at 9 bases. The germline gives CDR1 ENHRY, CDR2 SYGVKD. The CDR3 extends over 19 amino acids. The DNA for the CDR3 is TGTATCATCACCAAACGATCGGGACTAGCAGGAGGGTTCTCCTACGAGCAGTACTTC. Its translation: CIITKRSGLAGGFSYEQYF.

This clonotype showed up just once. The rearrangement uses TRBV11-2 and TRBJ2-2; no definite D call. The CDR3 runs to 15 residues. With 7 bases removed from V and 7 bases from J, the gap between germline ends came to 19 bases. CDR1 is SGHAT and CDR2 is FQNNGV in the germline V gene. In DNA form, the CDR3 reads TGTGCCAGCAACCCCAGTTGGAAGGTAATCGGGGAGCTGTTTTTT. Translated, it gives CASNPSWKVIGELFF.

This clonotype was seen only once. One junction end does not reproduce the germline sequence, and a read error may be involved. The chain carries TRBV4-3 and TRBJ2-7; TRBD2 is a possible D gene (6 bases). The CDR3 extends over 15 amino acids. The germline gives CDR1 LGHNA, CDR2 YSLEER. The CDR3 sequence is CASSQGRESPYKQYF. DNA of the CDR3: TGCGCCAGCAGCCAAGGTCGGGAGAGTCCCTACAAGCAGTACTTC.

On this clonotype: A read error may account for a junction end that differs from germline. This rearrangement joins TRBV6-1 to TRBJ2-1; 7 positions agree with TRBD2. CDR3 size: 15 residues. The germline V gene has CDR1 MNHNS and CDR2 SASEGT. The CDR3 nucleotides read TGTGCCAGGACCCGGGCGGGGGATAGGGGCAATGAACAGTTCTTC. Amino acids: CARTRAGDRGNEQFF.

The count of this clonotype is one. This chain links TRBV6-2 or TRBV6-3 with TRBJ2-7; 9 nucleotides line up with TRBD2. The CDR3 sequence is 17 residues long. CDR1 is MNHEY and CDR2 is SVGEGT in the germline V gene. V trimming: 7 bases; J trimming: 13 bases; junction bases outside the gene matches: 26. CDR3 amino acids: CASKSHSGTSFTYEHYF. The CDR3 region has the DNA TGTGCCAGCAAATCACACTCCGGGACTAGCTTCACCTACGAACATTACTTC.